The text below deals with one T cell receptor beta chain. The data stem from a study of Ad26.COV2.S vaccination and SARS-CoV-2 variants. The CDR3 extends over 13 amino acids. The V and J ends lost 2 bases and 6 bases respectively, with 11 bases between them. Germline V CDR1 and CDR2: SGHDT, YYEEEE. Treatment here: roughly 18 received Ad26.COV2.S at low or high dose, single or two shots; about 5 received placebo; per-sample allocation not given. Each sample was drawn 63 days after the first injection (of vaccine or placebo). Clones were read by immunoSEQ multiplex PCR, and TCRdb kept only the in-frame ones, dropping some. This repertoire shows hundreds of thousands of clones, 80% to 90% found once; its top ten account for more than 7%.

The clonotype was recovered from a person aged 18-60 years who received the Ad26.COV2.S COVID-19 vaccine or a placebo. The chain couples TRBV5-6 to TRBJ1-1; D call uncertain. Sequences were derived from peripheral blood, sampled in a trial of Ad26.COV2.S vaccine versus placebo. CDR3 sequence reads: CASSLGNSAEAFF. The DNA for the CDR3 is TGTGCCAGCAGCTTAGGCAATTCCGCTGAAGCTTTCTTT.